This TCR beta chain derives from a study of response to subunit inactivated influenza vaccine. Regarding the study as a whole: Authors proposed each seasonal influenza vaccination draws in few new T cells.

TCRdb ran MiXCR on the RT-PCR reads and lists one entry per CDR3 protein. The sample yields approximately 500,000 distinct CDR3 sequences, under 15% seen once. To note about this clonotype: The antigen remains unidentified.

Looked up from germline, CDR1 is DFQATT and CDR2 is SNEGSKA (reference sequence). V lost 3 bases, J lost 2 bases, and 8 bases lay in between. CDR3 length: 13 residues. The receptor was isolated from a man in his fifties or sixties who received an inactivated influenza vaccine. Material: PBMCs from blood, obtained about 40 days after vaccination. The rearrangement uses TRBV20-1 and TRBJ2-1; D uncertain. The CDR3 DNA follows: TGCAGTGCTAGTCAGCCAGCCTACAATGAGCAGTTCTTC. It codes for CSASQPAYNEQFF.